This T cell receptor beta chain was sequenced during a study of cytomegalovirus exposure and HLA in healthy donors. 13 Jbeta primers and 60 Vbeta primers were used for the PCR. TCRdb's table, derived via immunoSEQ multiplex PCR, lists solely in-frame clones and lacks some. The sample gives just under 70,000 clones, approximately 78% of which show up once; 5% to 8.5% is in the top ten. CDR3 length: 13 amino acids. Trimming removed 7 bases at V and 2 bases at J, with 12 bases between. The V gene's germline CDR1 is LGHNA and CDR2 YSLEER. This donor lacks a recorded CMV serostatus. About this clone: Its antigen remains unidentified.

General study findings and limits: Exclusion applied to some V segments, including TRBV6-2 and TRBV6-3, as they were indistinguishable.

This receptor was taken from a human donor in good health. The chain recombines TRBV4-3 with TRBJ2-7; possibly TRBD1 for D (5 bases). Material for sequencing was PBMCs. This chain's CDR3 is CASTLDTTYEQYF. CDR3 nucleotide sequence: TGCGCCAGCACACTGGACACCACCTACGAGCAGTACTTC.